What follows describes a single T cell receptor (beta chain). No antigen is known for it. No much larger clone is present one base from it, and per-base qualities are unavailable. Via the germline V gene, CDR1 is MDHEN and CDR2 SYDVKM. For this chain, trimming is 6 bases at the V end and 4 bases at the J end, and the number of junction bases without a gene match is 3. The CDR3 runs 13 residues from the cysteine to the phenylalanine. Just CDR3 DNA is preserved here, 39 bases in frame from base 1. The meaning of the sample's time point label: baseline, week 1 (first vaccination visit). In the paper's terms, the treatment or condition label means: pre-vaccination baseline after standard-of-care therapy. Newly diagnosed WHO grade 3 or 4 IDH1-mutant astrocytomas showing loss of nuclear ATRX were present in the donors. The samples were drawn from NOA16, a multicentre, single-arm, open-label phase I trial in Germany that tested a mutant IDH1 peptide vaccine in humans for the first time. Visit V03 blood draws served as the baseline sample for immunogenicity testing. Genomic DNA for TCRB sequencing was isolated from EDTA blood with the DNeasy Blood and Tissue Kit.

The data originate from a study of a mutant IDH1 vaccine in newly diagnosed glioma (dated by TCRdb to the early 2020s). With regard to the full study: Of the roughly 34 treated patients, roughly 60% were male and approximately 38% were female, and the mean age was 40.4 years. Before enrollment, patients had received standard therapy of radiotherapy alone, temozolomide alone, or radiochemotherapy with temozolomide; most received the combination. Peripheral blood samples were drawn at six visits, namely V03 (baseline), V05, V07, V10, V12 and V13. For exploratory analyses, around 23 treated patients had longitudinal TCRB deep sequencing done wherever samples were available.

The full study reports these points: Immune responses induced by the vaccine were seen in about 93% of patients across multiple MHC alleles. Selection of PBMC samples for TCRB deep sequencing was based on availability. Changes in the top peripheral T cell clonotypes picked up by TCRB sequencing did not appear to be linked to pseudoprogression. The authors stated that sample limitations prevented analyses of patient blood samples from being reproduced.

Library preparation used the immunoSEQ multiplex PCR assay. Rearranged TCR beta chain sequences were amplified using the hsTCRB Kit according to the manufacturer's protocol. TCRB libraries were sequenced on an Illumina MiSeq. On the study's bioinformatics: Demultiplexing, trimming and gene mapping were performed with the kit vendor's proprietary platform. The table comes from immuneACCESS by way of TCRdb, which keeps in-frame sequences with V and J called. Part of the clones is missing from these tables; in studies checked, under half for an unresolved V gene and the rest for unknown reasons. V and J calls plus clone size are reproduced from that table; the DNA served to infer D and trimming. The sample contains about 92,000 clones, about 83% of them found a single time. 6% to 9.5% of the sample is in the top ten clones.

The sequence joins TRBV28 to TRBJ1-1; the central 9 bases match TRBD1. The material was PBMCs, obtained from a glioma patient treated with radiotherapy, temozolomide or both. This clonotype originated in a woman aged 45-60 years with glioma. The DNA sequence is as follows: TGTGCCAGCAGGGAGGGACAGGGCACTGAAGCTTTCTTT. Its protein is CASREGQGTEAFF.